Shown below are 17 T cell receptor beta chains from a single sample sequenced in a study of T-cell memory formation after mild COVID-19 (dated by TCRdb to 2020 to 2023). Library preparation used 5' RACE. This sample was sequenced with an Illumina NovaSeq 6000. TCRdb took the public reads, trimmed them with fastp at Q25, ran MiXCR for clone calling and kept in-frame beta chains. Under each unique CDR3 protein, matching rows form one entry showing the most common genes and DNA. Within this sample are a few hundred thousand distinct CDR3 sequences, with just under 20% of them counted one time only. Together, the top ten hold roughly 21% of the sample. The material sequenced was PBMCs or a T cell subset sorted from them (not recorded which). The receptors derive from a man between 18 and 29 years old who had mild COVID-19 (a few samples of this study predate the infection). The sample titles of this study are shuffled in the database, so cell type and time point are left out; the donor was told from shared clones.

The gene calls are TRBV5-6 and TRBJ2-3, with 7 bases matching TRBD2. The J segment lost 2 bases and the V segment lost 1 base, leaving 4 bases of the junction unmatched. The CDR3 totals 15 residues. Germline V gene data show CDR1 as SGHDT and CDR2 as YYEEEE. The CDR3: CASSLFGGTTDTQYF. The DNA of the CDR3 is TGTGCCAGCAGCTTGTTCGGGGGGACCACAGATACGCAGTATTTT.

The V gene is TRBV9, the J gene TRBJ1-1; tentatively, D is TRBD1 (5 bases). Germline V gene sequence: CDR1 SGDLS, CDR2 YYNGEE. The CDR3 length is 14 residues. V gave up 0 bases and J gave up 4 bases, with 10 bases separating them. CDR3 coding DNA: TGTGCCAGCAGCGTAGTGGGGCAGAGCACTGAAGCTTTCTTT. This sequence encodes CASSVVGQSTEAFF.

The rearrangement uses TRBV6-5 and TRBJ1-2; no clear D. This CDR3 has 11 amino acids. Trimming removed 10 bases from V and 3 bases from J, with 9 bases in between. Germline assignment: CDR1 MNHEY and CDR2 SVGAGI. The CDR3 sequence is CATRWDYGYTF. The DNA for the CDR3 is TGTGCCACGAGGTGGGACTATGGCTACACCTTC.

J is TRBJ1-1 and V is TRBV28; D possibly corresponds to TRBD1 (5 bases). Per germline, CDR1 MDHEN and CDR2 SYDVKM. The CDR3 is 17 amino acids. Trimming stripped 5 bases from V and 0 bases from J, with 19 bases between. The CDR3 region is CASSLLTLRGLNTEAFF. CDR3 sequence (DNA): TGTGCCAGCAGTCTACTAACCCTACGGGGCCTGAACACTGAAGCTTTCTTT.

This chain uses TRBV20-1 with TRBJ2-1; weak D call: TRBD1 (7 bases). From germline, CDR1 is DFQATT and CDR2 SNEGSKA (reference sequence). The V and J ends lost 3 bases and 8 bases respectively, with 14 bases between them. CDR3 length equals 13 residues. In nucleotides, the CDR3 is TGCAGTGCTAGGACGCCCAGGGGGGATGAGCAGTTCTTC. This codes for CSARTPRGDEQFF.

The chain recombines TRBV29-1 with TRBJ2-5; TRBD1 might be the D (6 bases). The CDR3 is made up of 12 amino acids. Germline assignment: CDR1 SQVTM and CDR2 ANQGSEA. Trimming took off 4 bases at V and 2 bases at J, with 8 bases between the two ends. The CDR3 sequence is CSVGQEQETQYF. CDR3 bases: TGCAGCGTTGGACAGGAGCAAGAGACCCAGTACTTC.

This clonotype appeared many times. The genes are TRBV7-9 and TRBJ1-2; 9 bases are shared with TRBD1. The CDR3 sequence is 13 residues long. Germline CDR1 is SEHNR and CDR2 is FQNEAQ (reference sequence). V was clipped by 3 bases and J by 4 bases; unmatched bases: 0. The CDR3 DNA reads TGTGCCAGCAGCTTGACAGGGGGCTATGGCTACACCTTC. This codes for CASSLTGGYGYTF. The full variable domain, completed using reference TRBV7-9 and TRBJ1-2, is DTGVSQNPRHKITKRGQNVTFRCDPISEHNRLYWYRQTLGQGPEFLTYFQNEAQLEKSRLLSDRFSAERPKGSFSTLEIQRTEQGDSAMYLCASSLTGGYGYTFGSGTRLTVV.

This clonotype was picked up a small number of times. V and J are TRBV28 and TRBJ2-6, with D unclear. Trimming took 6 bases from V and 9 from J, leaving 6 bases between them. The germline V gene encodes CDR1 MDHEN and CDR2 SYDVKM. CDR3 length: 11 residues. CDR3 DNA: TGTGCCAGCAGATCCGACAACGTCCTGACTTTC. This codes for CASRSDNVLTF.

This clonotype was seen at least ten times. The chain has TRBV4-3 and TRBJ2-2; D remains unclear. The V and J ends lost 0 bases and 4 bases respectively, with 9 bases between them. The CDR3 has 15 residues. Germline CDR1 is LGHNA and CDR2 is YSLEER. CDR3 coding DNA: TGCGCCAGCAGCCAAGATGGCTTGACCACCGGGGAGCTGTTTTTT. It specifies CASSQDGLTTGELFF.

For the CDR3, the DNA is TGCAGTGCAAATCAGGGGGCCGGATACGAGCAGTACTTC. Amino acids: CSANQGAGYEQYF. The J gene is TRBJ2-7, the V gene TRBV20-1, with 8 bases that match TRBD1. The germline gives CDR1 DFQATT, CDR2 SNEGSKA (reference sequence). Germline trimming cut 6 bases from V and 4 bases from J; bases unmatched to any gene: 8. This CDR3 spans 13 amino acids.

The count of this clonotype is one. V gene TRBV12-3 or TRBV12-4 combines with J gene TRBJ2-3, with a weak D call TRBD1 (6 bases). Between the trimmed V and J ends, which lost 3 bases and 3 bases, there was a span of 13 bases. The CDR3 has 15 residues. The CDR3 DNA sequence: TGTGCCAGCAGTTTGTGGGGGCTTGGGACAGATACGCAGTATTTT. It is translated as CASSLWGLGTDTQYF.

This clonotype was seen at least ten times. CDR3 DNA: TGTGCCAGCAGCGCGGGAAGCCTCACCTCTGGAAACACCATATATTTT. It yields the protein CASSAGSLTSGNTIYF. The chain carries TRBV7-3 and TRBJ1-3; D is undetermined. The length of the CDR3 is 16 residues. Germline-derived CDR1 and CDR2 are SGHTA and FQGTGA. Trimming left V 5 bases short and J 0 bases short, with 14 bases between. Combining the CDR3 with reference TRBV7-3 and TRBJ1-3 gives the whole variable domain GAGVSQTPSNKVTEKGKYVELRCDPISGHTALYWYRQSLGQGPEFLIYFQGTGAADDSGLPNDRFFAVRPEGSVSTLKIQRTERGDSAVYLCASSAGSLTSGNTIYFGEGSWLTVV.

This clonotype was observed a few times. J is TRBJ2-7 and V is TRBV7-9; D gene uncertain. The germline V gene has CDR1 SEHNR and CDR2 FQNEAQ (reference sequence). The ends were cut back, 5 bases at V and 0 bases at J, with 17 bases in the middle. CDR3 length: 16 amino acids. The CDR3 region is CASSVMGSASSYEQYV. In DNA, the CDR3 is TGTGCCAGCAGCGTGATGGGGTCGGCGAGCTCCTACGAGCAGTACGTC.

This clonotype was seen ten or more times. The gene calls are TRBV5-1 and TRBJ2-3; maybe TRBD1 (5 bases). This CDR3 has 15 amino acids. The germline V gene has CDR1 SGHRS and CDR2 YFSETQ. With 7 bases removed from V and 1 base from J, the gap between germline ends came to 16 bases. DNA of the CDR3: TGCGCCAGCCGCCTAAGGGGCGCCGGCACAGATACGCAGTATTTT. Translating gives CASRLRGAGTDTQYF.

The sample holds a few counts of this clonotype. This sequence joins TRBV29-1 and TRBJ2-2; D unresolved. V lost 5 bases and J lost 2, with 18 bases in between. The CDR3 totals 16 residues. Germline CDR1 reads SQVTM; CDR2 reads ANQGSEA. The CDR3 loop reads CSVLEIGRSNTGELFF. The CDR3 coding sequence is TGCAGCGTTCTAGAAATCGGCAGGTCCAACACCGGGGAGCTGTTTTTT.

V is TRBV6-2 or TRBV6-3 and J is TRBJ1-5; no clear D gene. The ends were cut back, 3 bases at V and 6 bases at J, with 9 bases in the middle. CDR3 size: 13 residues. Germline V gene sequence: CDR1 MNHEY, CDR2 SVGEGT. CDR3 residues: CASSYSRAQPQHF. The CDR3 region has the DNA TGTGCCAGCAGTTATTCTCGGGCTCAGCCCCAGCATTTT.

The CDR3 nucleotides read TGCGCCAGCAGCTTGGAGCGCCCAGGGGGCATAGATACGCAGTATTTT. The encoded protein is CASSLERPGGIDTQYF. The chain recombines TRBV5-1 with TRBJ2-3; 8 bases fit TRBD1. CDR1 SGHRS and CDR2 YFSETQ come from the germline V gene. Losses at the gene ends were 0 bases for V and 5 bases for J; bases not matched to a gene: 8. This CDR3 has 16 residues.